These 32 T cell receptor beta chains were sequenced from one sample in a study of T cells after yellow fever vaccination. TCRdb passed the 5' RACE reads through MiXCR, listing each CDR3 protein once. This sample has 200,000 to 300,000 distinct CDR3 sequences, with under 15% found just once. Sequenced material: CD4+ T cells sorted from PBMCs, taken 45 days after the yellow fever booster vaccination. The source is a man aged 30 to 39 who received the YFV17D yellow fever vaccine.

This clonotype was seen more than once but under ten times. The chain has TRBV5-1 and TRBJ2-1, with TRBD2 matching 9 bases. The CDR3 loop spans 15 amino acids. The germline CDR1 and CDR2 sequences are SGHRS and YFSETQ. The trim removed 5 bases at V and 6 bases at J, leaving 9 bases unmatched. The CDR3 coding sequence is TGCGCCAGCAGGATAGCGGGAGATTCGGCCAATGAGCAGTTCTTC. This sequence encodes CASRIAGDSANEQFF.

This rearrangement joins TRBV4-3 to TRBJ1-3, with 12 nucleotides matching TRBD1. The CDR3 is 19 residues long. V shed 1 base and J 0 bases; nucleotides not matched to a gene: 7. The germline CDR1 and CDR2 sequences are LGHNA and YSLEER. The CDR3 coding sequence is TGCGCCAGCAGCCAAGCCGTGGGACAGGGGGCTAACTCTGGAAACACCATATATTTT. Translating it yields CASSQAVGQGANSGNTIYF.

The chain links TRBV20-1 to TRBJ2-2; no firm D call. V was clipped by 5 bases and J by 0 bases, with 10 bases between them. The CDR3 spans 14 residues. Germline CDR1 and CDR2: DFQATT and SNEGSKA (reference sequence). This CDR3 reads CSAATETNTGELFF. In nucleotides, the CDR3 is TGCAGTGCTGCGACCGAGACGAACACCGGGGAGCTGTTTTTT.

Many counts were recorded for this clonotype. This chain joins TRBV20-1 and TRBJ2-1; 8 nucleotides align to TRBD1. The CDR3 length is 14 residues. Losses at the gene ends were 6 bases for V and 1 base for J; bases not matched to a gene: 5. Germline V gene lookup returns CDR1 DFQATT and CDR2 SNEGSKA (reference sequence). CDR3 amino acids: CSARQGISYNEQFF. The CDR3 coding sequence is TGCAGTGCCCGACAGGGGATATCCTACAATGAGCAGTTCTTC.

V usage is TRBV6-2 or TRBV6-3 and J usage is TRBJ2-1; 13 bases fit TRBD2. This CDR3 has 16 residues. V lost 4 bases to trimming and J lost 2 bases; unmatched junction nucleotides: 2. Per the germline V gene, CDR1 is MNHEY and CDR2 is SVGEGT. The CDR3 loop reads CASSSGTSGTYNEQFF. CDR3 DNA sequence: TGTGCCAGCAGTTCGGGGACTAGCGGGACCTACAATGAGCAGTTCTTC.

The CDR3 loop reads CASSLGINEQFF. CDR3 nucleotide sequence: TGTGCCAGCAGCTTAGGGATCAATGAGCAGTTCTTC. The V and J genes are TRBV7-2 and TRBJ2-1; the D is unclear. From germline, CDR1 is SGHTA and CDR2 FQGNSA. The CDR3 runs 12 residues. V was pared by 1 base and J by 6 bases, with 4 bases between.

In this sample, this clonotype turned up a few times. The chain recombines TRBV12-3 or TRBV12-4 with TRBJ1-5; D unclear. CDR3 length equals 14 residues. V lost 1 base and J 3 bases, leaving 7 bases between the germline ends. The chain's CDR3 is CASSLEINNQPQHF. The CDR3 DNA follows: TGTGCCAGCAGTTTAGAGATTAACAATCAGCCCCAGCATTTT.

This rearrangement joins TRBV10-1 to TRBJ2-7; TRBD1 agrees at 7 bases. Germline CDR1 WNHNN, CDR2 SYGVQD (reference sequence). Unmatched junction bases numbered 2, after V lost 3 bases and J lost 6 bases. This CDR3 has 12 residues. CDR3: CASSDNRGEQYF. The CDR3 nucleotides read TGCGCCAGCAGTGACAACAGGGGCGAGCAGTACTTC.

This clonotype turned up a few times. CDR3 in DNA: TGCAGCCTGAGGGACTTCTACAATGAGCAGTTCTTC. Amino acids: CSLRDFYNEQFF. V gene TRBV29-1 combines with J gene TRBJ2-1; D possibly corresponds to TRBD2 (6 bases). The CDR3 has 12 residues. Per the germline V gene, CDR1 is SQVTM and CDR2 is ANQGSEA. The V and J ends lost 8 bases and 3 bases respectively, with 11 bases between them.

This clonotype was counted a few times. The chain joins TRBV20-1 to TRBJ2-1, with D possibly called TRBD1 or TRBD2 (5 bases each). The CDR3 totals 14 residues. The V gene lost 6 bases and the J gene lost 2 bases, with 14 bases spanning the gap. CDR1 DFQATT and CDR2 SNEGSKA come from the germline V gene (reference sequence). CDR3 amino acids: CSARDQSTYNEQFF. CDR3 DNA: TGCAGTGCCAGGGACCAATCAACCTACAATGAGCAGTTCTTC.

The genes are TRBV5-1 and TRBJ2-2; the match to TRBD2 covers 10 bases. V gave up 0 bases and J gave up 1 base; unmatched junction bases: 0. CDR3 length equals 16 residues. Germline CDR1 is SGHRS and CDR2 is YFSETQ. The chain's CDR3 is CASSLVAGGNTGELFF. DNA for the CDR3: TGCGCCAGCAGCTTGGTAGCGGGAGGGAACACCGGGGAGCTGTTTTTT.

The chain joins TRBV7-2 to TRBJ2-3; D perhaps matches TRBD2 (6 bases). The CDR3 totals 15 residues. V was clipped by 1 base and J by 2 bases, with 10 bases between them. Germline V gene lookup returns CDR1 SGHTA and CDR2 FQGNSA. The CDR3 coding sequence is TGTGCCAGCAGCTTAGTTAGCGGCCCCACAGATACGCAGTATTTT. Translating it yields CASSLVSGPTDTQYF.

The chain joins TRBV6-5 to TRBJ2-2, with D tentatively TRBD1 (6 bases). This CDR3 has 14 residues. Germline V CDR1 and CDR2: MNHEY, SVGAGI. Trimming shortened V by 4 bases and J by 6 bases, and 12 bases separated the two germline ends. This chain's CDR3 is CASSFTGCPGELFF. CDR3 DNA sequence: TGTGCCAGCAGTTTCACAGGGTGCCCCGGGGAGCTGTTTTTT.

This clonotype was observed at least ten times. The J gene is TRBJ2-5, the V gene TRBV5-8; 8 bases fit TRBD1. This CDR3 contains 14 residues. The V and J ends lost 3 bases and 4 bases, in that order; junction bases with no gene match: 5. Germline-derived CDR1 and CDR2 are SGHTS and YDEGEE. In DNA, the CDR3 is TGTGCCAGCAGCTCAGGACAGGGCGGAGAGACCCAGTACTTC. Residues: CASSSGQGGETQYF.

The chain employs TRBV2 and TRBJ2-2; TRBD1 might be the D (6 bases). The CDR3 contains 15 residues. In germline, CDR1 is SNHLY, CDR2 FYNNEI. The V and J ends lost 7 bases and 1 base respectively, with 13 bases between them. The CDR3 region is CASISGARNTGELFF. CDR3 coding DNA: TGTGCCAGCATCTCAGGGGCGAGGAACACCGGGGAGCTGTTTTTT.

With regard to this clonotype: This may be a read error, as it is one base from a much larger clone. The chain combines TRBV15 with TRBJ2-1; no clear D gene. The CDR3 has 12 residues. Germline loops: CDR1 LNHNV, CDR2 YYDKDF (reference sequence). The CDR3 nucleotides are TGTGCCAACAGCTCTTCCCTCAATGAGCAGTTCTTC. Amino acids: CANSSSLNEQFF.

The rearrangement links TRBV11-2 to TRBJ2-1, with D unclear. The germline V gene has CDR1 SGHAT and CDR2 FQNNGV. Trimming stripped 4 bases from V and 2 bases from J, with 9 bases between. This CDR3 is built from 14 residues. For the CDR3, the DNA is TGTGCCAGCAGCTCCCTTGGTACCTACAATGAGCAGTTCTTC. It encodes CASSSLGTYNEQFF.

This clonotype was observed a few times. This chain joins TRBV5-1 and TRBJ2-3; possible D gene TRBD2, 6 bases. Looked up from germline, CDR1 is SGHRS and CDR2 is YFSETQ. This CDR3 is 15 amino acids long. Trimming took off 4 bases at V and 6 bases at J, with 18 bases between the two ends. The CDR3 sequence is CASSPSGGGPDTQYF. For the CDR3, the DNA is TGCGCCAGCAGCCCCTCGGGCGGAGGGCCGGATACGCAGTATTTT. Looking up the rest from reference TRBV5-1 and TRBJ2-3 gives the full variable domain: KAGVTQTPRYLIKTRGQQVTLSCSPISGHRSVSWYQQTPGQGLQFLFEYFSETQRNKGNFPGRFSGRQFSNSRSEMNVSTLELGDSALYLCASSPSGGGPDTQYFGPGTRLTVL.

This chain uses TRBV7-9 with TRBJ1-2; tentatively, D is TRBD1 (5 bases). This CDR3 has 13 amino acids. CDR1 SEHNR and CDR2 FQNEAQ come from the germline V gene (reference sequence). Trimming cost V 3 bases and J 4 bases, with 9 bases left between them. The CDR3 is CASSFNQGYGYTF. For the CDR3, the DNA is TGTGCCAGCAGCTTCAACCAGGGCTATGGCTACACCTTC.

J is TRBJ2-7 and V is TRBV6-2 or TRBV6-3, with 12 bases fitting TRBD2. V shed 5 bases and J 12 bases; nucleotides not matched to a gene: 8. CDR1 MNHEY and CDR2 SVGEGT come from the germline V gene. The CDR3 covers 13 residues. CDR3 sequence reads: CASSGLAGLSTYF. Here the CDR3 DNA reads TGTGCCAGCAGTGGACTAGCGGGACTGAGTACGTACTTC.

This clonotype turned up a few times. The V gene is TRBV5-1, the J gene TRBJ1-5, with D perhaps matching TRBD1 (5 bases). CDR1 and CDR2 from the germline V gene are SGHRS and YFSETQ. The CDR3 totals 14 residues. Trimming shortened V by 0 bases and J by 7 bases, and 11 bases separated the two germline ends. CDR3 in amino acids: CASSLDLGGQPQHF. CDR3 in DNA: TGCGCCAGCAGCTTGGACCTGGGGGGGCAGCCCCAGCATTTT.

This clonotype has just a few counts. CDR3 sequence: CAISDSGTEAFF. The DNA of the CDR3 is TGTGCCATCAGTGACTCGGGCACTGAAGCTTTCTTT. This chain links TRBV10-3 with TRBJ1-1; the D is unclear. In germline, CDR1 is ENHRY, CDR2 SYGVKD. CDR3 size: 12 residues. V lost 3 bases and J lost 4, with 6 bases in between.

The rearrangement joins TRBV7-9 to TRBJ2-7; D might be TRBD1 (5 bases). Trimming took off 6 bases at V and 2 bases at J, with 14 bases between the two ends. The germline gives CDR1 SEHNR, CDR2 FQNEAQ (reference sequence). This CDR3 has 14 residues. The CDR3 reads CASRPRQPTYEQYF. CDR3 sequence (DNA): TGTGCCAGCAGACCCAGACAGCCTACCTACGAGCAGTACTTC.

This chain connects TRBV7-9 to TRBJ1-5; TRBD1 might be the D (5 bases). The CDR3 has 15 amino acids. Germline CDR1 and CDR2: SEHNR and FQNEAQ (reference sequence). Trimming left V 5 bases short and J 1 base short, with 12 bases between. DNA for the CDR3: TGTGCCAGCAGCCCTATGGGGCCCAGCAATCAGCCCCAGCATTTT. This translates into CASSPMGPSNQPQHF.

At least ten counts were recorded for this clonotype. The CDR3 is CASSLPGGSYEQYF. CDR3 nucleotide sequence: TGTGCCAGCAGCCTCCCCGGCGGTTCCTACGAGCAGTACTTC. The chain has TRBV13 and TRBJ2-7; D remains unclear. CDR1 and CDR2 from the germline V gene are PRHDT and FYEKMQ (reference sequence). The ends were cut back, 5 bases at V and 1 base at J, with 12 bases in the middle. This CDR3 contains 14 residues.

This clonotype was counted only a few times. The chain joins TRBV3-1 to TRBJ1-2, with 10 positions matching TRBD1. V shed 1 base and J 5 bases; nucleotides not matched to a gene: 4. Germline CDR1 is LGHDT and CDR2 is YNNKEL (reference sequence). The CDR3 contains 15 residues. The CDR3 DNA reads TGTGCCAGCAGCCAAGTTGGGACAGGGGTATATGGCTACACCTTC. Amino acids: CASSQVGTGVYGYTF.

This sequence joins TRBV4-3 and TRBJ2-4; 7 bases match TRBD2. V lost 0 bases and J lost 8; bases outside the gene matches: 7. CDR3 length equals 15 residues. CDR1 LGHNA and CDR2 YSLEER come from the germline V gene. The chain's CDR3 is CASSQELAGMHIQYF. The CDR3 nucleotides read TGCGCCAGCAGCCAAGAATTAGCGGGTATGCACATTCAGTACTTC.

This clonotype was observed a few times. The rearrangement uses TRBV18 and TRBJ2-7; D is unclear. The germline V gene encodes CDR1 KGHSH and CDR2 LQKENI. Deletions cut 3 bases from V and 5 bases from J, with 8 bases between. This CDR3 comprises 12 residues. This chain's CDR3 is CASSPSTDEQYF. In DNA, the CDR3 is TGTGCCAGCTCACCCTCTACGGACGAGCAGTACTTC.

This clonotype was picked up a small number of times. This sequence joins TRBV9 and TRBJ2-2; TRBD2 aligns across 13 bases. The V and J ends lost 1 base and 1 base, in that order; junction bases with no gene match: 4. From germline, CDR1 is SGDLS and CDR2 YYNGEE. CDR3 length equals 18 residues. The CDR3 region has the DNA TGTGCCAGCAGCGTAAGCACTAGCGGGAGGGGGAACACCGGGGAGCTGTTTTTT. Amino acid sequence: CASSVSTSGRGNTGELFF.

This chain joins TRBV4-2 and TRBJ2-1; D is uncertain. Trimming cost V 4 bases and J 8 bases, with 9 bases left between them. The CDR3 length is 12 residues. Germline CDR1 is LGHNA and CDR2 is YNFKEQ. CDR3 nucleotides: TGTGCCAGCAGCCCGTCTAAGTATGAGCAGTTCTTC. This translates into CASSPSKYEQFF.

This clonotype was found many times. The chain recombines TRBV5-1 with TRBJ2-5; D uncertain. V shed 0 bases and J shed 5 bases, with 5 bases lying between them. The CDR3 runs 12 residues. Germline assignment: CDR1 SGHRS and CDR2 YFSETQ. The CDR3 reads CASSLESETQYF. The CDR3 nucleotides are TGCGCCAGCAGCTTGGAGTCGGAGACCCAGTACTTC.

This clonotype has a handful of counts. Written as DNA, the CDR3 is TGCAGTGCTGAAACAGGGTACGAGCAGTACTTC. This gives the protein CSAETGYEQYF. V gene TRBV20-1 combines with J gene TRBJ2-7; perhaps TRBD1 as D (6 bases). Germline CDR1 is DFQATT and CDR2 is SNEGSKA (reference sequence). This CDR3 region has 11 residues. V lost 5 bases and J 4 bases, leaving 9 bases between the germline ends.